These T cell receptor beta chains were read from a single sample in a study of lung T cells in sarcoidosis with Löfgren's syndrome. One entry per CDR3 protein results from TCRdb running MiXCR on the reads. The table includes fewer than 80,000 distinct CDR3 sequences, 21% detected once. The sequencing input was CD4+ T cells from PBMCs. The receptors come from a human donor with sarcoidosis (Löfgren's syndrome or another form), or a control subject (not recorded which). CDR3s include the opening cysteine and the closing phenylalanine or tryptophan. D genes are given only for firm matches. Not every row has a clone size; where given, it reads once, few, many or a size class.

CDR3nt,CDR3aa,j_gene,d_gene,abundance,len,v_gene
TGTGCCAGCAGCTCGAAAATGGGACAGGGACTCTATGGCTACACCTTC,CASSSKMGQGLYGYTF,TRBJ1-2,TRBD1,many,16,TRBV7-9
TGTGCCAGCAGTTCCCCGACTGAAGCTTTCTTT,CASSSPTEAFF,TRBJ1-1,NA,many,11,TRBV28
TGCGCCAGCAGCCAAGCCCGGGGACTAGCGGGAGGATTTTACGAGCAGTACTTC,CASSQARGLAGGFYEQYF,TRBJ2-7,TRBD2,few,18,TRBV4-3
TGTGCCAGCAGCCTCTTCGGTGCAGCAACTAATGAAAAACTGTTTTTT,CASSLFGAATNEKLFF,TRBJ1-4,NA,few,16,TRBV3-1
TGCAGGGTCCAACCGCGGACAGAAAAGCCTGAAGCTTTCTTT,CRVQPRTEKPEAFF,TRBJ1-1,NA,NA,14,TRBV29-1
TGTGCCAGCCGCTCGTGGCAACGAGGCCACGCAGATACGCAGTATTTT,CASRSWQRGHADTQYF,TRBJ2-3,NA,many,16,TRBV6-1
TGTGCCAGCAGCCAAGCCGGGACAGGGGGCGAGATCGAGCAGTACTTC,CASSQAGTGGEIEQYF,TRBJ2-7,TRBD1,few,16,TRBV28
TGTGCCAGCATGAGCCAGGGGGGCCGAGAGACCCAGTACTTC,CASMSQGGRETQYF,TRBJ2-5,NA,medium-sized,14,TRBV2
TGTGCCAGCAGCCAAAGCAGGGGGCGCAGCAATGAGCAGTTCTTC,CASSQSRGRSNEQFF,TRBJ2-1,TRBD1,once,15,TRBV7-9
TGTGCCAGCAGCACGGACCGCTACGAGCAGTACTTC,CASSTDRYEQYF,TRBJ2-7,NA,many,12,TRBV7-9
TGTGCCAGCAGTTCGTCGGGACAGGGCAATCAGCCCCAGCATTTT,CASSSSGQGNQPQHF,TRBJ1-5,TRBD1,many,15,TRBV27
TGCAGCGTTAGACCGGGACCCCAAGACCAGTACTTC,CSVRPGPQDQYF,TRBJ2-5,NA,few,12,TRBV29-1
TGTGCCAGCAGCTTACAGGGGGCCGGGAACACTGAAGCTTTCTTT,CASSLQGAGNTEAFF,TRBJ1-1,TRBD1,NA,15,TRBV7-2
TGCAGCGTTGAGGGACAGATGAACACTGAAGCTTTCTTT,CSVEGQMNTEAFF,TRBJ1-1,TRBD1,NA,13,TRBV29-1
TGTGCCACCAGTGATTCCCGGGACTACACCAATACGCAGTATTTT,CATSDSRDYTNTQYF,TRBJ2-3,TRBD2,few,15,TRBV24-1
TGCAGTGCTCCAGCGGTCCAAGAGACCCAGTACTTC,CSAPAVQETQYF,TRBJ2-5,NA,many,12,TRBV20-1
TGTGCCAGCAGACCCGCGGGGGCCGCCACAGATACGCAGTATTTT,CASRPAGAATDTQYF,TRBJ2-3,NA,NA,15,TRBV2
TGTGCCAGCAGCCCCCAGGGACAGAAGAACTATGGCTACACCTTC,CASSPQGQKNYGYTF,TRBJ1-2,TRBD1,many,15,TRBV27
TGCAGTGCTAGAGATCCTGGAACCTACGAGCAGTACTTC,CSARDPGTYEQYF,TRBJ2-7,NA,many,13,TRBV20-1
TGTGCCTGGAGCTACGGACAGGGCAGCAATCAGCCCCAGCATTTT,CAWSYGQGSNQPQHF,TRBJ1-5,TRBD1,NA,15,TRBV30
TGTGCCAGCAGTTACGGAGGCGGGGGCAACTCCTACAATGAGCAGTTCTTC,CASSYGGGGNSYNEQFF,TRBJ2-1,NA,many,17,TRBV6-6
TGCAGTGCTAGGCCTTCAGACAGTCAAGAGACCCAGTACTTC,CSARPSDSQETQYF,TRBJ2-5,NA,many,14,TRBV20-1
TGTGCCAGCAGATCCCAGGGGCCGGGCACTGAAGCTTTCTTT,CASRSQGPGTEAFF,TRBJ1-1,NA,NA,14,TRBV28
TGTGCCAGCAGCGCGATTTCACACACTGAAGCTTTCTTT,CASSAISHTEAFF,TRBJ1-1,NA,many,13,TRBV7-8
TGTGCCAGCAGCGTAGCCTATACGCAGTATTTT,CASSVAYTQYF,TRBJ2-3,NA,NA,11,TRBV9
TGTGCCCGGGGGGCGGGCTCCTACAATGAGCAGTTCTTC,CARGAGSYNEQFF,TRBJ2-1,NA,many,13,TRBV6-2/TRBV6-3
TGTGCCAGCAGCTTAGTTACGGCTAGCACAGATACGCAGTATTTT,CASSLVTASTDTQYF,TRBJ2-3,NA,many,15,TRBV7-2
TGCAGTGCTAGAGACCGGGAGACGAGAACTGAAGCTTTCTTT,CSARDRETRTEAFF,TRBJ1-1,NA,many,14,TRBV20-1
TGTGCCACCAGTGATCGGGACAACCACGAGACCCAGTACTTC,CATSDRDNHETQYF,TRBJ2-5,NA,few,14,TRBV24-1
TGTGCCAGCTCACGTCGGGCAGATACGCAGTATTTT,CASSRRADTQYF,TRBJ2-3,NA,NA,12,TRBV18
TGTGCCAGCAGGGGGACAGGGGGCGGGTCAACTGAAGCTTTCTTT,CASRGTGGGSTEAFF,TRBJ1-1,TRBD1,NA,15,TRBV5-6
TGTGCCTGGAGTTTAAGGCGAACCGATGAGCAGTTCTTC,CAWSLRRTDEQFF,TRBJ2-1,NA,few,13,TRBV30
TGCAGTGCTAGAAAGACTACCTCCACCTACGAGCAGTACTTC,CSARKTTSTYEQYF,TRBJ2-7,NA,many,14,TRBV20-1
TGTGCCAGCGTCCTGGGCGCCTTCCTTAGCAATCAGCCCCAGCATTTT,CASVLGAFLSNQPQHF,TRBJ1-5,NA,many,16,TRBV6-1
TGCAGTGCTATGTCCGGGAGAACGGACAATGAGCAGTTCTTC,CSAMSGRTDNEQFF,TRBJ2-1,NA,few,14,TRBV20-1
TGTGCCAGCAGCTTTATCAGGGGTTCCCCAGATACGCAGTATTTT,CASSFIRGSPDTQYF,TRBJ2-3,NA,many,15,TRBV7-9
TGTGCCAGCAGTTTGAGCGGGGCCGGGTCTGAAGCTTTCTTT,CASSLSGAGSEAFF,TRBJ1-1,NA,medium-sized,14,TRBV28
TGTGCCAGCAGCTTATGGCGGGAGAGCTCCTACGAGCAGTACTTC,CASSLWRESSYEQYF,TRBJ2-7,TRBD2,few,15,TRBV13
TGTGCCAGCAGCTCGAAATTGACAGCCACTCGAAGCTCCTATAATTCACCCCTCCACTTT,CASSSKLTATRSSYNSPLHF,TRBJ1-6,NA,NA,20,TRBV5-5
TGTGCCAGCTCGAGTTCGGACAGGGAAAATCAGCCCCAGCATTTT,CASSSSDRENQPQHF,TRBJ1-5,TRBD1,many,15,TRBV18
TGTGCCAGCAGTTACTCAAAGACTAGATCGGGCTCCTACAATGAGCAGTTCTTC,CASSYSKTRSGSYNEQFF,TRBJ2-1,NA,many,18,TRBV6-6
TGTGCCAGCAGTTACATGCGGGCAGGGGGTAGCCGCAATGAGCAATTCTTC,CASSYMRAGGSRNEQFF,TRBJ2-1,TRBD1,once,17,TRBV6-6
TGTGCCAGCAGTTCAAGGACAGGATCTGTGGGCACAGATACGCAGTATTTT,CASSSRTGSVGTDTQYF,TRBJ2-3,TRBD1,many,17,TRBV27
TGCAGCGACGCAGGGACCGTAGACGGCTACACCTTC,CSDAGTVDGYTF,TRBJ1-2,NA,NA,12,TRBV29-1
TGCGCCAGCAGCCAACACACCGGGACTCCTACCTACAATGGGCAGTTCTTC,CASSQHTGTPTYNGQFF,TRBJ2-1,NA,NA,17,TRBV4-3
TGTGCCAGCAGCTCCGAAGGGGACGCCCGGCGTCCGTACTTC,CASSSEGDARRPYF,TRBJ2-4,NA,many,14,TRBV2
TGTGCCAGCAGCTTAGACTCGGGGCACCTCTCCTACGAGCAGTACTTC,CASSLDSGHLSYEQYF,TRBJ2-7,NA,NA,16,TRBV11-2